This TCR beta chain came from a study of control samples from healthy donors and cancer patients. Germline loops: CDR1 ENHRY, CDR2 SYGVKD. CDR3 size: 14 residues. Generated by immunoSEQ multiplex PCR, the TCRdb table keeps only in-frame clones and is missing some. This table has 110,000 to 150,000 clones, roughly 89% appearing once. Points on this clone: The junction shows a germline mismatch at one end, possibly a read error.

This clonotype was sampled from a man in his thirties or forties in good health. Sequencing was carried out using blood. The chain carries TRBV10-3 and TRBJ1-5; D not certain. The CDR3 region has the DNA TGTGCTATCAAAATAGGCGGTGCCAATCAGCCCCAGCATTTT. This translates into CAIKIGGANQPQHF.